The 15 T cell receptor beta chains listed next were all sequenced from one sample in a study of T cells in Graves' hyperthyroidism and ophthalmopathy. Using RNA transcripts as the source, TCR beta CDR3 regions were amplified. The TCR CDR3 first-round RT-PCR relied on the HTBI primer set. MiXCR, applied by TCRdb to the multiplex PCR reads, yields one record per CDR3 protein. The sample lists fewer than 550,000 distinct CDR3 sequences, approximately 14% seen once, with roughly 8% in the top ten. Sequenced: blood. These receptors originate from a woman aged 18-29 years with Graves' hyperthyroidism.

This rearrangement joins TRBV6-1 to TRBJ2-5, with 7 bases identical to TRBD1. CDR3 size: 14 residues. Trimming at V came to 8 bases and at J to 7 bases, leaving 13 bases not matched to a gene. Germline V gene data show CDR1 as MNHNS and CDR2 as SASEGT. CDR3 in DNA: TGTGCCAGCTTCAAGGGACAGCCCCTCGGGACCCAGTACTTC. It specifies CASFKGQPLGTQYF.

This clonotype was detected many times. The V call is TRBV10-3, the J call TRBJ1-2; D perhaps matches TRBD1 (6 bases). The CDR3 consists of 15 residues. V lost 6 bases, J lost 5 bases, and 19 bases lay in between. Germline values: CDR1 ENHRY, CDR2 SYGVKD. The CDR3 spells CAISPSRGSGYGYTF. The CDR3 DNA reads TGTGCCATCAGCCCTTCCAGGGGATCTGGATATGGCTACACCTTC.

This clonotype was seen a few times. Here the CDR3 reads CASTWDRIKNTEAFF. Written as DNA, the CDR3 is TGTGCCAGCACATGGGACAGAATAAAGAACACTGAAGCTTTCTTT. The chain combines TRBV19 with TRBJ1-1, with TRBD1 identical over 7 bases. Germline CDR1 is LNHDA and CDR2 is SQIVND (reference sequence). Trimming took 9 bases from V and 1 from J; bases not matched to a gene: 11. CDR3 size: 15 residues.

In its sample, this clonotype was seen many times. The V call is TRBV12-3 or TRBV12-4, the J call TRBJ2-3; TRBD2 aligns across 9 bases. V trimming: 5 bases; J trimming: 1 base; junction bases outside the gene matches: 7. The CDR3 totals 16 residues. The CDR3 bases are TGTGCCAGCAGTGTTGGGTCTAGCGGGGGCACAGATACGCAGTATTTT. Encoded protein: CASSVGSSGGTDTQYF.

The CDR3 DNA follows: TGTGCCAGCAGTGGGACCCAGGATTCACCCCTCCACTTT. Protein: CASSGTQDSPLHF. The chain is built from TRBV6-1 and TRBJ1-6; D is unresolved. Trimming pared 4 bases from V and 8 bases from J, leaving 9 bases between. CDR1 is MNHNS and CDR2 is SASEGT in the germline V gene. CDR3 length: 13 residues.

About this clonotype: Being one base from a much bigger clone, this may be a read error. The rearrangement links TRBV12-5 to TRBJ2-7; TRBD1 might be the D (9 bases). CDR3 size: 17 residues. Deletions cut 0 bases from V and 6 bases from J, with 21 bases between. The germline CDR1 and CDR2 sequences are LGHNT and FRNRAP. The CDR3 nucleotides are TGTGCTAGTGGTTTGGTACCTTCCGGGACAGGGACTAGCGAGCAGTACTTC. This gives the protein CASGLVPSGTGTSEQYF.

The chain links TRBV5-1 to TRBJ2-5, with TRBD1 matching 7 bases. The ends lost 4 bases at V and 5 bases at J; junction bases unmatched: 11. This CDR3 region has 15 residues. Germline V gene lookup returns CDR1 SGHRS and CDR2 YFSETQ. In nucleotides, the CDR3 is TGCGCCAGCAGCCCCGGGGACAGTCGTGGGGAGACCCAGTACTTC. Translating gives CASSPGDSRGETQYF.

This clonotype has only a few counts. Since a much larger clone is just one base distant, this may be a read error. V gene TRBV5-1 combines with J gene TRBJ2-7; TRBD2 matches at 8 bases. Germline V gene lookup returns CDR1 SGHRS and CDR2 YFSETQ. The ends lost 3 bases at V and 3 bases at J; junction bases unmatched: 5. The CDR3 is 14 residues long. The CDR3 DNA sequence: TGCGCCAGCAGCTGGGGTAGCGGGAACTACGAGCAGTACTTC. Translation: CASSWGSGNYEQYF.

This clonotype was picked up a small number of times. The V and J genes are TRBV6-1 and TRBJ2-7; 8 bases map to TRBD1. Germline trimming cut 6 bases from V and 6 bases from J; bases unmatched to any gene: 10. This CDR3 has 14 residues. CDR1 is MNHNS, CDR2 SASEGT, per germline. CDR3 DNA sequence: TGTGCCAGCAGGACTACACCTACAGGGGGCGAGCAGTACTTC. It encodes CASRTTPTGGEQYF.

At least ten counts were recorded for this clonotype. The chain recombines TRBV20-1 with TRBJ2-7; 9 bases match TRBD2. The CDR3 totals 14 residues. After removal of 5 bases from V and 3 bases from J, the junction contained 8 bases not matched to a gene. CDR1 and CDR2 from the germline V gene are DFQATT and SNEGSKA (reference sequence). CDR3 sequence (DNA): TGCAGTGCTGCAAGGACTAGCGAGATCTACGAGCAGTACTTC. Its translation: CSAARTSEIYEQYF.

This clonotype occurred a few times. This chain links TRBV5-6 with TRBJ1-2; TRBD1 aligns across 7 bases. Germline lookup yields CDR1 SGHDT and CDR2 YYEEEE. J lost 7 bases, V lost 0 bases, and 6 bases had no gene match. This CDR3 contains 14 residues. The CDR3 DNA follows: TGTGCCAGCAGCTTGGGAACAGGGGTTGGTGGCTACACCTTC. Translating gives CASSLGTGVGGYTF.

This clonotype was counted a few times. The CDR3 bases are TGCAGCGTTGGGACAGGCATGGACTACGAGCAGTACTTC. Protein: CSVGTGMDYEQYF. V gene TRBV29-1 combines with J gene TRBJ2-7; 7 bases match TRBD1. This CDR3 has 13 residues. Trimming took 4 bases from V and 3 from J; bases not matched to a gene: 6. Looked up from germline, CDR1 is SQVTM and CDR2 is ANQGSEA.

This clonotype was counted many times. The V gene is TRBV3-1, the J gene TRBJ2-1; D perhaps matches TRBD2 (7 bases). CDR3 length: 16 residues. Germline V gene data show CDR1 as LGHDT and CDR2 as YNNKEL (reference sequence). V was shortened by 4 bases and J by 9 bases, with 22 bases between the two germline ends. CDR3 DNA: TGTGCCAGCAGCCCAGGTGGGGGGGCGTATTTGAGTGAGCAGTTCTTC. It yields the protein CASSPGGGAYLSEQFF.

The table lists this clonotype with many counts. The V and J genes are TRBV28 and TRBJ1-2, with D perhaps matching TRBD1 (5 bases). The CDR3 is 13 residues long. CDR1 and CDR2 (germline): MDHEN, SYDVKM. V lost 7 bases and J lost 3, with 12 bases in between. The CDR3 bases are TGTGCCAGCACCTATGGGGGTGACTATGGCTACACCTTC. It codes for CASTYGGDYGYTF.

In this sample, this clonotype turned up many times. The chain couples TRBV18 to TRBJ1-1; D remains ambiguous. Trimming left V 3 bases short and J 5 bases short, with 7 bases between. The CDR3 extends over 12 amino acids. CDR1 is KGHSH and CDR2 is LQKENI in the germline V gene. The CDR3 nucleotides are TGTGCCAGCTCACCCGGGCCTACTGAAGCTTTCTTT. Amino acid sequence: CASSPGPTEAFF.